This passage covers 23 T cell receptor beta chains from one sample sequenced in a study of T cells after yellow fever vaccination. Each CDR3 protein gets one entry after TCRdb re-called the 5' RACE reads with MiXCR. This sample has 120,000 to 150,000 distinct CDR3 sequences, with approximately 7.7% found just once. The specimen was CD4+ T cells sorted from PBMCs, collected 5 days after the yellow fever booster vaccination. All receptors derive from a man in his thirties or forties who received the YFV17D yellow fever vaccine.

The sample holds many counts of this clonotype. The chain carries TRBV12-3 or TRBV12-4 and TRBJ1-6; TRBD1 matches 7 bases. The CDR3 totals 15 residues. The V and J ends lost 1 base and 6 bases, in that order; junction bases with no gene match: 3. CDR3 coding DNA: TGTGCCAGCAGTTTAGGCACAGGGGCTAATTCACCCCTCCACTTT. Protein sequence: CASSLGTGANSPLHF.

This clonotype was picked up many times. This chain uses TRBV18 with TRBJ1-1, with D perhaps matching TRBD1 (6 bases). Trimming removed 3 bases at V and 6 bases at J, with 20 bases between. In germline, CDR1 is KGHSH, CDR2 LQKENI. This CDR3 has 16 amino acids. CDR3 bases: TGTGCCAGCTCACCCTTAGGATCTCTGACAGGAGCTGAAGCTTTCTTT. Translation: CASSPLGSLTGAEAFF.

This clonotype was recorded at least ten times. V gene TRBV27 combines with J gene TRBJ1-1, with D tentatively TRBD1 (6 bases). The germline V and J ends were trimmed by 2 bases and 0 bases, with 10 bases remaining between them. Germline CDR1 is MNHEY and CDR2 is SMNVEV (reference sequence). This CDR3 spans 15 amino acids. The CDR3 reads CASSLQGQLNTEAFF. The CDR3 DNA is TGTGCCAGCAGTTTACAAGGACAGTTGAACACTGAAGCTTTCTTT.

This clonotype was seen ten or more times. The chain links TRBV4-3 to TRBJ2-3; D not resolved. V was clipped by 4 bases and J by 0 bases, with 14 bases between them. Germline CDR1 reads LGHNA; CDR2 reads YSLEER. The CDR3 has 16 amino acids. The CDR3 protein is CASSPRHEASTDTQYF. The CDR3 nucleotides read TGCGCCAGCAGCCCAAGACACGAGGCTAGCACAGATACGCAGTATTTT.

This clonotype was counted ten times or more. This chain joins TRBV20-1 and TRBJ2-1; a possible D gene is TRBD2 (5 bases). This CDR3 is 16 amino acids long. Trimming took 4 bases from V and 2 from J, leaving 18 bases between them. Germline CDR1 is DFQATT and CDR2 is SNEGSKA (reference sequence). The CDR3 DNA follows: TGCAGTGCTATCCCTGTGGAGGCTCAGCCCTACAATGAGCAGTTCTTC. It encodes CSAIPVEAQPYNEQFF.

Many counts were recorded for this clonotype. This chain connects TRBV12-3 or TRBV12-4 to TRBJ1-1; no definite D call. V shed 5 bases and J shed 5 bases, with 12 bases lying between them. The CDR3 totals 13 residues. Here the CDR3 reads CASSPRRETEAFF. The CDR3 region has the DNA TGTGCCAGCAGTCCACGGAGAGAGACTGAAGCTTTCTTT.

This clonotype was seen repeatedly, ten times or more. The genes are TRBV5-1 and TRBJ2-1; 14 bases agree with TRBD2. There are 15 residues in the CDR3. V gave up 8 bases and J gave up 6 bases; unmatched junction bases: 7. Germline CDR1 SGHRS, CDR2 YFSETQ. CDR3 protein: CASKPGLAGVNEQFF. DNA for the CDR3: TGCGCCAGTAAACCGGGACTAGCGGGAGTCAATGAGCAGTTCTTC. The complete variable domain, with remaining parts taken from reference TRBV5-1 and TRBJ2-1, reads KAGVTQTPRYLIKTRGQQVTLSCSPISGHRSVSWYQQTPGQGLQFLFEYFSETQRNKGNFPGRFSGRQFSNSRSEMNVSTLELGDSALYLCASKPGLAGVNEQFFGPGTRLTVL.

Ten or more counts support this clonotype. CDR3 sequence: CASSWGQRDTQYF. The DNA of the CDR3 is TGTGCCAGCAGCTGGGGTCAACGGGATACGCAGTATTTT. The gene calls are TRBV25-1 and TRBJ2-3, with D unclear. CDR1 MGHDK and CDR2 SYGVNS come from the germline V gene. CDR3 size: 13 residues. The germline V and J ends were trimmed by 6 bases and 6 bases, with 13 bases remaining between them. Variable domain in full (rest from reference TRBV25-1 and TRBJ2-3): EADIYQTPRYLVIGTGKKITLECSQTMGHDKMYWYQQDPGMELHLIHYSYGVNSTEKGDLSSESTVSRIRTEHFPLTLESARPSHTSQYLCASSWGQRDTQYFGPGTRLTVL.

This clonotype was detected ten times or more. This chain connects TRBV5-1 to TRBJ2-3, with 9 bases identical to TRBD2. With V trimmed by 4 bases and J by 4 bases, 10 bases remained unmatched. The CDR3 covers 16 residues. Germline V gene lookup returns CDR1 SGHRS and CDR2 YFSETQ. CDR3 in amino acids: CASSGIAGVGADTQYF. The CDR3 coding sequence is TGCGCCAGCAGCGGGATAGCGGGAGTAGGAGCAGATACGCAGTATTTT.

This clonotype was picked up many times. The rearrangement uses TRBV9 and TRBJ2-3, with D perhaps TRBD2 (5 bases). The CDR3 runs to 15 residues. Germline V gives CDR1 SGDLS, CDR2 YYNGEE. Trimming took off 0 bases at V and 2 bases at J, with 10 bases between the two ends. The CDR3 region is CASSVEGGPTDTQYF. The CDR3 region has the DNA TGTGCCAGCAGCGTAGAAGGCGGGCCCACAGATACGCAGTATTTT. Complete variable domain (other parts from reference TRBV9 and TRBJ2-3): DSGVTQTPKHLITATGQRVTLRCSPRSGDLSVYWYQQSLDQGLQFLIQYYNGEERAKGNILERFSAQQFPDLHSELNLSSLELGDSALYFCASSVEGGPTDTQYFGPGTRLTVL.

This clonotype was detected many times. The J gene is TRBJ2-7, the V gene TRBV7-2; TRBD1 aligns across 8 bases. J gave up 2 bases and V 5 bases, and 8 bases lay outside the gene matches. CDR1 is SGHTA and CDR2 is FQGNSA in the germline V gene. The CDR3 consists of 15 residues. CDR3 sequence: CASSARTGYTYEQYF. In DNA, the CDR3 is TGTGCCAGCAGCGCGCGGACAGGGTACACCTACGAGCAGTACTTC.

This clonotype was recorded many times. The CDR3 sequence: CASETSGRHNEQFF. DNA for the CDR3: TGTGCCAGTGAAACTAGCGGGAGACACAATGAGCAGTTCTTC. The rearrangement joins TRBV9 to TRBJ2-1; TRBD2 matches 11 bases. The V segment lost 8 bases and the J segment 5 bases; nucleotides outside the gene matches: 6. The CDR3 length is 14 residues. The V gene's germline CDR1 is SGDLS and CDR2 YYNGEE.

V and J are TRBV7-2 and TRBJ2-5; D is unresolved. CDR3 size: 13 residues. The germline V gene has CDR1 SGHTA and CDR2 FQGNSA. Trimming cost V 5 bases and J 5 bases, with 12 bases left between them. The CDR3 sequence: CASSPSEWETQYF. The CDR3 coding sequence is TGTGCCAGCAGCCCGAGTGAGTGGGAGACCCAGTACTTC.

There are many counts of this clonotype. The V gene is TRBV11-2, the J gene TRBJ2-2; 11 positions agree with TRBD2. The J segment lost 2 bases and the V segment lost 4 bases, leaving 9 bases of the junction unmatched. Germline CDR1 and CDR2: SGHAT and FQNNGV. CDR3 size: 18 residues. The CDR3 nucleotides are TGTGCCAGCAGCTCCGGGCTAGCGGGAGGCAGAAACACCGGGGAGCTGTTTTTT. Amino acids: CASSSGLAGGRNTGELFF.

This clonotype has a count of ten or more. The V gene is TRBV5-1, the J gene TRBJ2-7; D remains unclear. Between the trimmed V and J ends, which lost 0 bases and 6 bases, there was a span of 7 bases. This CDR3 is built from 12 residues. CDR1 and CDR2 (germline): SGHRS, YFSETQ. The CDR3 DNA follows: TGCGCCAGCAGCTTGGGGGCTCGCGAGCAGTACTTC. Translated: CASSLGAREQYF.

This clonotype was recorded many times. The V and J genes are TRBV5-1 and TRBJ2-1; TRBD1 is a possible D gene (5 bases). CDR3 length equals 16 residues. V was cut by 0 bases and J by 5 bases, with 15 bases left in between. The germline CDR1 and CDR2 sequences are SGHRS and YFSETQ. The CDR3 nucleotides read TGCGCCAGCAGCTTGGCCGTAGGGGTCGGCGACAATGAGCAGTTCTTC. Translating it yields CASSLAVGVGDNEQFF.

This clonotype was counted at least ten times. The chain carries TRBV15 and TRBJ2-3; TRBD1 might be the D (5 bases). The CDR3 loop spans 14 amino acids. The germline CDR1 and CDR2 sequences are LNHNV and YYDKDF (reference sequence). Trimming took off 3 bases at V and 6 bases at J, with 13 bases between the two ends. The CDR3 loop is CATSRSPKGDTQYF. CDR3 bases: TGTGCCACCAGCAGGTCTCCGAAGGGGGATACGCAGTATTTT.

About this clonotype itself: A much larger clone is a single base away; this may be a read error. CDR3 sequence reads: CASSLVGGFWELFF. CDR3 DNA sequence: TGTGCCAGCAGCCTCGTCGGCGGGTTCTGGGAGCTGTTTTTT. V usage is TRBV9 and J usage is TRBJ2-2; tentatively, D is TRBD2 (5 bases). Germline CDR1 is SGDLS and CDR2 is YYNGEE. The CDR3 spans 14 residues. The V and J ends lost 4 bases and 9 bases respectively, with 16 bases between them. The full variable domain, its missing parts supplied by reference TRBV9 and TRBJ2-2, is DSGVTQTPKHLITATGQRVTLRCSPRSGDLSVYWYQQSLDQGLQFLIQYYNGEERAKGNILERFSAQQFPDLHSELNLSSLELGDSALYFCASSLVGGFWELFFGEGSRLTVL.

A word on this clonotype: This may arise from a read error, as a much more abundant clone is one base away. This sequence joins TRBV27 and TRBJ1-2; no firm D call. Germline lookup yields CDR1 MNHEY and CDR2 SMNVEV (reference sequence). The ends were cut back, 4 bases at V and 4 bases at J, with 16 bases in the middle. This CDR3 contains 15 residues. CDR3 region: CASSSTVVPSYGYTF. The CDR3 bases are TGTGCCAGCAGTTCTACAGTGGTCCCCAGCTATGGCTACACCTTC.

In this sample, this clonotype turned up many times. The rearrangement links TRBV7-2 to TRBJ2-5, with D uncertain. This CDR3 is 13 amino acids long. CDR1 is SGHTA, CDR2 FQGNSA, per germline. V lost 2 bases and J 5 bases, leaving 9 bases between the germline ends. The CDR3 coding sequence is TGTGCCAGCAGCTTATCAGGTCGCGAGACCCAGTACTTC. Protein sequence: CASSLSGRETQYF.

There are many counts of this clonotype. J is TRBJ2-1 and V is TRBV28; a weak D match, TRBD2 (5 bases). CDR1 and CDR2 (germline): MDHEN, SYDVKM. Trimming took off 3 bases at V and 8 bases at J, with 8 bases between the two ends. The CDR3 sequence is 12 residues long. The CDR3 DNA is TGTGCCAGCAGTTTGGCTAGCCATGAGCAGTTCTTC. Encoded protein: CASSLASHEQFF.

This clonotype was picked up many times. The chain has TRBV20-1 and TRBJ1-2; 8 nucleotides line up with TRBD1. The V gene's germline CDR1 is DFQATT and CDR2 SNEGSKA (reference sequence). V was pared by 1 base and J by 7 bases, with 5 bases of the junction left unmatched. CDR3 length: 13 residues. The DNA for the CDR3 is TGCAGTGCTAGAGCCAGGACAGGGTTTGGCTACACCTTC. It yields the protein CSARARTGFGYTF.

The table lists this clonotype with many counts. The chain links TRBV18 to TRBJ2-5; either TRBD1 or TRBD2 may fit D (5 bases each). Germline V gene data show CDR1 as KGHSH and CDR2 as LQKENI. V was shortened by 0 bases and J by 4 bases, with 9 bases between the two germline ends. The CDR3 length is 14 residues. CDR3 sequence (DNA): TGTGCCAGCTCACCACCGGGGCGGGCAGAGACCCAGTACTTC. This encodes CASSPPGRAETQYF.